This TCR beta chain was recovered during a study of tissue T cells after allogeneic stem cell transplantation. Note on this clone: These gene names are mouse names. Sequencing ends 1 residue short of the CDR3 end; the germline J gene provides the rest.

V was trimmed by 0 bases and J by 7 bases, leaving 7 bases between them. This CDR3 is 13 amino acids long. The V gene's germline CDR1 is NNHNN and CDR2 SYGAGS (reference sequence). Data came from immunoSEQ multiplex PCR; TCRdb stores just in-frame clones and leaves some out. The data hold 7,000 to 8,000 clones, with 65% to 70% observed a single time. The sequencing input was blood. The chain uses TRBV13-2 and TRBJ1-4; D remains unclear. The receptor's source is a female BALB/c mouse in good health. For this mouse line, the MHC haplotype is H2-d. The part of the CDR3 DNA that was read is TGTGCCAGCGGTGATGGGATTCGCGAAAGATTATTT. This translates into CASGDGIRERLF. The whole CDR3 protein is CASGDGIRERLFF.